This TCR beta chain stems from a study of cytomegalovirus exposure and HLA in healthy donors. Background on the study: Samples from HLA-typed donors yielded around 79 million unique TCRs in an early data release. Clustering assigned approximately 79% of the approximately 370 genotyped donors to the Caucasian-associated ancestry cluster. The study, taken as a whole, reports: It was assumed in the presence/absence analyses that sequencing depth was roughly uniform across donors. TCR beta sequences reportedly predicted the HLA-A and HLA-B alleles of most subjects accurately.

Per germline, CDR1 SNHLY and CDR2 FYNNEI. This CDR3 has 16 residues. J gave up 3 bases and V 1 base, and 7 bases lay outside the gene matches. This clone was counted once. Its antigen is as yet unknown. 13 Jbeta primers and 60 Vbeta primers were used for the PCR. The repertoire was sequenced with immunoSEQ multiplex PCR; TCRdb's copy has only in-frame clones and lacks some. The data show fewer than 200,000 clones, around 80% seen once. The sequencing sample was made of PBMCs. The sequence derives from a man in his forties in good health and CMV-seronegative. V is TRBV2 and J is TRBJ2-7; 9 nucleotides agree with TRBD2. CDR3 sequence reads: CASSEGSLAGNYEQYF. For the CDR3, the DNA is TGTGCCAGCAGTGAAGGGTCTCTAGCGGGAAACTACGAGCAGTACTTC.